A selection of T cell receptor beta chains follows, all from one sample in a study of blood T cell repertoires in COVID-19. Only in-frame clones appear in the TCRdb table, and some are missing; sequencing was by immunoSEQ multiplex PCR. The sample records some 190,000 clones, 85% to 90% being singletons. Sequenced: peripheral blood. Every receptor here comes from a man younger than 30 with active or convalescent COVID-19. Each CDR3 is given with its conserved first and last residue. A D gene is named only where the DNA matches it firmly. Size is stated for part of the rows, as once, few or many counts, or as a class when the clone is expanded.

CDR3nt,CDR3aa,j_gene,abundance,len,v_gene,d_gene
TGTGCCAGTAGACTTGGGGGGACCACCGGGGAGCTGTTTTTT,CASRLGGTTGELFF,TRBJ2-2,NA,14,TRBV19,NA
TGTGCCAGCAGTTACGTACAGGGGCAGTCTGGCTACACCTTC,CASSYVQGQSGYTF,TRBJ1-2,NA,14,TRBV6-5,TRBD1
TGTGCCAGCAGCGTAGGACCTGTTACGGGTCCTAATGAGCAGTTCTTC,CASSVGPVTGPNEQFF,TRBJ2-1,NA,16,TRBV9,NA
TGTGCCAGCAGTTTACAGGGTAACACTGAAGCTTTCTTT,CASSLQGNTEAFF,TRBJ1-1,NA,13,TRBV6-9,NA
TGTGCCAGCAGGACTGGGACAGGCAGAAATCAGCCCCAGCATTTT,CASRTGTGRNQPQHF,TRBJ1-5,NA,15,TRBV2,TRBD1
TGTGCCAGCTCACCTTATCTCACAGGGGGCTACGAGCAGTACTTC,CASSPYLTGGYEQYF,TRBJ2-7,once,15,TRBV18,TRBD1
TGTGCCAGCAGCGTAACGGGGGGCGGCCAGCCCCAGCATTTT,CASSVTGGGQPQHF,TRBJ1-5,NA,14,TRBV9,NA
TGTGCCAGCAGCGTAGGTCTTTACTACGAGCAGTACTTC,CASSVGLYYEQYF,TRBJ2-7,NA,13,TRBV9,NA
TGTGCCAGCAGTAGGGGAAGTGGGGAGACCCAGTACTTC,CASSRGSGETQYF,TRBJ2-5,NA,13,TRBV6-5,NA
TGTGCCAGCAGCTTGGGGGACAGGGGGTCTTGGACTGAAGCTTTCTTT,CASSLGDRGSWTEAFF,TRBJ1-1,once,16,TRBV5-4,TRBD1
TGTGCTAGCAGCCCGGCCGGGGCGGGAGCCCTCAATGAGCAGTTCTTC,CASSPAGAGALNEQFF,TRBJ2-1,once,16,TRBV7-7,TRBD2
TGTGCCAGTAGCCTGGAGGGGCCCTATAATTCACCCCTCCACTTT,CASSLEGPYNSPLHF,TRBJ1-6,NA,15,TRBV19,NA
TGTGCCAGCAGTTTCTTACAGGTTAGCAATGAGCAGTTCTTC,CASSFLQVSNEQFF,TRBJ2-1,NA,14,TRBV27,NA
TGTGCCAGTAGTACACGTCCGGGGACAGGGGTCGAAAAACTGTTTTTT,CASSTRPGTGVEKLFF,TRBJ1-4,NA,16,TRBV19,TRBD1
TGTGCCAGCAGTCAAAGGGGGCCGGCCTATGGCTACACCTTC,CASSQRGPAYGYTF,TRBJ1-2,NA,14,TRBV2,TRBD1